The 5 T cell receptor beta chains presented below share a single source sample, sequenced in a study of T cells in Graves' hyperthyroidism and ophthalmopathy. Amplification of TCR beta CDR3 regions was performed using RNA transcripts as template. HTBI primers were employed in a first-round RT-PCR of the TCR CDR3. TCRdb re-analysed the multiplex PCR reads in MiXCR, keeping a single row per CDR3 protein. The sample has roughly 420,000 distinct CDR3 sequences, around 14% seen once; the top ten hold roughly 8%. Input material: blood. Receptors were obtained from a woman under 30 with Graves' hyperthyroidism.

This clonotype was detected many times. The chain couples TRBV6-5 to TRBJ2-5; TRBD1 matches 12 bases. The V segment lost 0 bases and the J segment 5 bases; nucleotides outside the gene matches: 1. The CDR3 length is 15 residues. Germline values: CDR1 MNHEY, CDR2 SVGAGI. CDR3 sequence (DNA): TGTGCCAGCAGTTACTCGGGACAGGGGGCCGAGACCCAGTACTTC. Translated: CASSYSGQGAETQYF.

The rearrangement uses TRBV6-1 and TRBJ1-3; unclear D gene. Germline V gene lookup returns CDR1 MNHNS and CDR2 SASEGT. CDR3 length: 14 amino acids. V was trimmed by 5 bases and J by 3 bases, leaving 11 bases between them. CDR3 in amino acids: CASSSTPNGNTIYF. Here the CDR3 DNA reads TGTGCCAGCAGTTCGACCCCAAATGGAAACACCATATATTTT.

This clonotype was recorded many times. The chain uses TRBV2 and TRBJ1-3; a possible D gene is TRBD1 (6 bases). Between the trimmed V and J ends, which lost 4 bases and 4 bases, there was a span of 14 bases. The germline V gene has CDR1 SNHLY and CDR2 FYNNEI. There are 15 residues in the CDR3. CDR3 sequence (DNA): TGTGCCAGCAGTGTAGGGGGGGCGAAGGGAAACACCATATATTTT. It translates to CASSVGGAKGNTIYF.

This clonotype was seen many times. This chain joins TRBV6-1 and TRBJ2-3; a weak D match, TRBD2 (5 bases). V was trimmed by 6 bases and J by 3 bases, leaving 19 bases between them. The length of the CDR3 is 16 residues. The germline CDR1 and CDR2 sequences are MNHNS and SASEGT. The CDR3 region is CASRPSPGFGTDTQYF. As DNA, the CDR3 is TGTGCCAGCAGACCGTCGCCGGGGTTTGGTACAGATACGCAGTATTTT.

This clonotype was observed at least ten times. This rearrangement joins TRBV11-2 to TRBJ2-1; 7 nucleotides line up with TRBD2. Germline values: CDR1 SGHAT, CDR2 FQNNGV. V lost 0 bases and J lost 4; bases outside the gene matches: 6. The CDR3 is 16 amino acids. The CDR3 DNA reads TGTGCCAGCAGCTTAGATCAGCTAGCGGCGTACAATGAGCAGTTCTTC. This translates into CASSLDQLAAYNEQFF.